One sample yielded the 11 T cell receptor beta chains listed below, sequenced in a study of T cell responses to AZD1222 COVID-19 vaccine. Assay used: immunoSEQ multiplex PCR; TCRdb lists only in-frame clones, some missing. Of 150,000 or so clones in the sample, 90% are singletons; the top ten hold about 1.6%. The sample was peripheral blood, taken on day 0 of AZD1222 vaccination. Receptors were obtained from an adult in good health.

The J gene is TRBJ2-3, the V gene TRBV9; the D gene is possibly TRBD2 (5 bases). Germline values: CDR1 SGDLS, CDR2 YYNGEE. Trimming shortened V by 0 bases and J by 2 bases, and 10 bases separated the two germline ends. The length of the CDR3 is 15 residues. In nucleotides, the CDR3 is TGTGCCAGCAGCGTAGGGAAGCGGTACACAGATACGCAGTATTTT. Amino acids: CASSVGKRYTDTQYF.

This clone was observed a single time. The chain employs TRBV7-3 and TRBJ2-1; TRBD2 might be the D (6 bases). CDR1 SGHTA and CDR2 FQGTGA come from the germline V gene. V was clipped by 6 bases and J by 7 bases, with 25 bases between them. The CDR3 contains 17 residues. The CDR3 coding sequence is TGTGCCAGCAGTCATAGCGCTGGGCAGACTAGTCAAAATGAGCAGTTCTTC. It yields the protein CASSHSAGQTSQNEQFF.

The CDR3 is CASSLTKSGGAETQYF. CDR3 nucleotide sequence: TGTGCCAGCAGCTTAACGAAAAGCGGGGGGGCGGAGACCCAGTACTTC. The V call is TRBV7-3, the J call TRBJ2-5; 10 nucleotides agree with TRBD2. Germline trimming cut 0 bases from V and 5 bases from J; bases unmatched to any gene: 6. The CDR3 is 16 amino acids. From germline, CDR1 is SGHTA and CDR2 FQGTGA. The full variable domain, with the rest looked up from reference TRBV7-3 and TRBJ2-5, is GAGVSQTPSNKVTEKGKYVELRCDPISGHTALYWYRQSLGQGPEFLIYFQGTGAADDSGLPNDRFFAVRPEGSVSTLKIQRTERGDSAVYLCASSLTKSGGAETQYFGPGTRLLVL.

The chain carries TRBV19 and TRBJ1-5; 8 nucleotides line up with TRBD1. Germline trimming cut 3 bases from V and 9 bases from J; bases unmatched to any gene: 10. Germline V gene data show CDR1 as LNHDA and CDR2 as SQIVND (reference sequence). This CDR3 spans 15 amino acids. The CDR3 loop reads CASSILGQGRGPQHF. Here the CDR3 DNA reads TGTGCCAGTAGTATCTTAGGACAGGGACGGGGGCCCCAGCATTTT.

The genes are TRBV5-4 and TRBJ1-2; tentatively, D is TRBD1 (6 bases). Trimming pared 7 bases from V and 7 bases from J, leaving 20 bases between. The germline gives CDR1 SGHNT, CDR2 YYREEE (reference sequence). The CDR3 is 14 amino acids. CDR3 bases: TGTGCCAGCGGCTATGGGCCTACAGGGAGTGGCTACACCTTC. Its protein is CASGYGPTGSGYTF.

The chain recombines TRBV4-2 with TRBJ2-7; TRBD2 matches 7 bases. The CDR3 contains 15 residues. V shed 1 base and J 4 bases; nucleotides not matched to a gene: 7. Germline V gives CDR1 LGHNA, CDR2 YNFKEQ. CDR3 sequence: CASSQGGGLGYEQYF. CDR3 bases: TGTGCCAGCAGCCAAGGGGGAGGGCTAGGGTACGAGCAGTACTTC.

This clone was counted only a few times. The chain links TRBV5-1 to TRBJ2-2; D may be TRBD1 (5 bases). The length of the CDR3 is 15 residues. Germline V gives CDR1 SGHRS, CDR2 YFSETQ. V was trimmed by 0 bases and J by 1 base, leaving 7 bases between them. CDR3 loop: CASSLGQWNTGELFF. DNA of the CDR3: TGCGCCAGCAGCTTGGGACAGTGGAACACCGGGGAGCTGTTTTTT.

The CDR3 bases are TGTGCCAGCAGCGAGGACGTATCCCATATGGGGGAGCAGTACTTC. This gives the protein CASSEDVSHMGEQYF. The chain is built from TRBV7-6 and TRBJ2-7; no definite D call. Germline loops: CDR1 SGHVS, CDR2 FNYEAQ. Trimming took 5 bases from V and 7 from J, leaving 21 bases between them. CDR3 length: 15 residues.

This rearrangement joins TRBV6-5 to TRBJ1-1; D gene unclear. Germline assignment: CDR1 MNHEY and CDR2 SVGAGI. Between the trimmed V and J ends, which lost 2 bases and 2 bases, there was a span of 6 bases. The length of the CDR3 is 13 residues. The CDR3 coding sequence is TGTGCCAGCAGTTACGCGGGCAACACTGAAGCTTTCTTT. It yields the protein CASSYAGNTEAFF.

This chain uses TRBV5-1 with TRBJ2-2; 9 nucleotides agree with TRBD1. V trimming: 4 bases; J trimming: 6 bases; junction bases outside the gene matches: 7. The CDR3 sequence is 15 residues long. Germline lookup yields CDR1 SGHRS and CDR2 YFSETQ. CDR3 sequence reads: CASSVDRGDAGELFF. The CDR3 DNA reads as TGCGCCAGCAGCGTGGACAGGGGTGATGCCGGGGAGCTGTTTTTT.

This clone was seen once. V gene TRBV2 combines with J gene TRBJ1-2, with TRBD1 matching over 7 bases. J lost 4 bases, V lost 6 bases, and 8 bases had no gene match. In germline, CDR1 is SNHLY, CDR2 FYNNEI. This CDR3 contains 14 residues. In nucleotides, the CDR3 is TGTGCCAGCAGGTCCACAGGGGTACGCTATGGCTACACCTTC. It encodes CASRSTGVRYGYTF. Together with reference TRBV2 and TRBJ1-2, the CDR3 gives the full variable domain: EPEVTQTPSHQVTQMGQEVILRCVPISNHLYFYWYRQILGQKVEFLVSFYNNEISEKSEIFDDQFSVERPDGSNFTLKIRSTKLEDSAMYFCASRSTGVRYGYTFGSGTRLTVV.